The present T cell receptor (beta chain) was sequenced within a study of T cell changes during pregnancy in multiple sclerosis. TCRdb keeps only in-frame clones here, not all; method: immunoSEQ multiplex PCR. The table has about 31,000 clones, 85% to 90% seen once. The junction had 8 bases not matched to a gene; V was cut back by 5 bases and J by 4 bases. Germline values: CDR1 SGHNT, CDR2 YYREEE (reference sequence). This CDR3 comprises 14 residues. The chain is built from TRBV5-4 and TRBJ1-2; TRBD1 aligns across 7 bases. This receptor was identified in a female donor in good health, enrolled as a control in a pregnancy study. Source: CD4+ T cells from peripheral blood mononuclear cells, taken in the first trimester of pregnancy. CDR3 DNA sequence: TGTGCCAGCAGGAGGTCGACAGGGATCTATGGCTACACCTTC. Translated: CASRRSTGIYGYTF.